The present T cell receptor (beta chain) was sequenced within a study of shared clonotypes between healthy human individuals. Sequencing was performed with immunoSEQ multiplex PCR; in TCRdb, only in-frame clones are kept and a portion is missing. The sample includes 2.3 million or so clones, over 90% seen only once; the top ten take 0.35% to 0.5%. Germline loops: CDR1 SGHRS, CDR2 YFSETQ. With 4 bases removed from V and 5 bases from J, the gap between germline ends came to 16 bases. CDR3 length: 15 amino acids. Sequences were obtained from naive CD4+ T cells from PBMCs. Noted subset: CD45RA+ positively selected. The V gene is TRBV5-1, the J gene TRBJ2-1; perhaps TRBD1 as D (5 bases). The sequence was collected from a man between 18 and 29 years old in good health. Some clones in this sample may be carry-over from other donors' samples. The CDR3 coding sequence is TGCGCCAGCAGCCCCCAGGGTGGCCGGGACAATGAGCAGTTCTTC. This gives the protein CASSPQGGRDNEQFF.